This TCR beta chain comes out of a study of T-cell reconstitution after alpha-beta-depleted transplantation in children. Germline lookup yields CDR1 MNHNS and CDR2 SASEGT. The CDR3 spans 16 residues. Between the trimmed V and J ends, which lost 3 bases and 5 bases, there was a span of 16 bases. Preparation of the TCRbeta library involved a method that used unique molecular identifiers. TCRdb re-derived calls from the PCR reads in MiXCR, one entry per CDR3 protein. The sample carries about 270,000 distinct CDR3 sequences, more than 8% recorded once. This chain connects TRBV6-1 to TRBJ1-4, with a tentative D call TRBD1 (6 bases). The sample was PBMCs from the stem cell graft donor, taken from the stem cell graft. The TCR sequence derives from a human donor who donated a stem cell graft to a child with SCID. The CDR3 sequence: CASSDETGLKNEKLFF. In DNA, the CDR3 is TGTGCCAGCAGTGACGAGACAGGACTAAAAAATGAAAAACTGTTTTTT.